This entry features one T cell receptor (beta chain) sequence. What it binds is not known. The CDR3 contains 13 residues. The germline V and J ends were trimmed by 3 bases and 0 bases, with 8 bases remaining between them. CDR1 is SQVTM and CDR2 is ANQGSEA in the germline V gene. Treatment indicated: oral pan-JAK inhibitor, 5-10 mg twice daily. In alopecia areata patients, both lesional scalp punch biopsies and peripheral blood were collected. cDNA serving as the sequencing template came from extracted, reverse transcribed RNA. The assay was immunoSEQ multiplex PCR, and TCRdb's table has in-frame clones only and misses some. The sample includes approximately 150,000 clones, approximately 62% of them seen just once. These data belong to a study of CD8+ T cells in alopecia areata. Study at large: Treated patients' severity was scored by percentage of affected scalp area. Regarding the study as a whole: Scalp clonality and expanded CD8+ clones among the top 100 fell significantly with tofacitinib. Whereas mice showed it more clearly, TCR sharing across patients was murkier, possibly because of HLA.

The sequence came from a human donor with alopecia areata. The sample here was CD4+ T cells sorted from blood, taken at week 24, from a patient treated with tofacitinib. The V gene is TRBV29-1, the J gene TRBJ2-5; D gene ambiguous. CDR3 amino acids: CSVDFGYQETQYF. Written as DNA, the CDR3 is TGCAGCGTTGACTTTGGGTACCAAGAGACCCAGTACTTC.